This passage covers 6 T cell receptor beta chains from one sample sequenced in a study of OX40 agonist ivuxolimab in advanced cancers. The library came from the immunoSEQ multiplex PCR assay. The source is immuneACCESS, and TCRdb retained only in-frame sequences with V and J called. Part of the clones is not carried over; for the studies checked, unresolved V genes explain less than half of this, and the remainder is unexplained. The sample has approximately 15,000 clones on record, 80% to 90% of them singletons. The ten largest clones add up to just under 20% of the sample. The starting material was CD4+ or CD8+ T cells sorted from blood, obtained in a trial of the OX40 agonist ivuxolimab. All receptors derive from an adult with an advanced solid tumor such as melanoma, head and neck, liver or kidney cancer.

The gene calls are TRBV12-5 and TRBJ2-7, with 14 positions matching TRBD2. The trim removed 5 bases at V and 0 bases at J, leaving 12 bases unmatched. The germline V gene has CDR1 LGHNT and CDR2 FRNRAP. This CDR3 is built from 19 residues. The CDR3 DNA sequence: TGTGCTAGTGGTACTGGGGGGGGACTAGCGGGAGAGGGCTCCTACGAGCAGTACTTC. It translates to CASGTGGGLAGEGSYEQYF. Drawing the rest from reference TRBV12-5 and TRBJ2-7, the complete variable domain is DARVTQTPRHKVTEMGQEVTMRCQPILGHNTVFWYRQTMMQGLELLAYFRNRAPLDDSGMPKDRFSAEMPDATLATLKIQPSEPRDSAVYFCASGTGGGLAGEGSYEQYFGPGTRLTVT.

This clone was detected a few times. The chain joins TRBV19 to TRBJ2-4; 9 bases are shared with TRBD1. The germline V gene encodes CDR1 LNHDA and CDR2 SQIVND (reference sequence). The CDR3 length is 16 residues. V dropped 2 bases and J dropped 1; count of bases not matched to a gene: 3. The CDR3 DNA reads TGTGCCAGTAGTATACAAGACAGGGGGGCCAAAAACATTCAGTACTTC. This codes for CASSIQDRGAKNIQYF. Full variable domain (outside the CDR3, taken from reference TRBV19 and TRBJ2-4): DGGITQSPKYLFRKEGQNVTLSCEQNLNHDAMYWYRQDPGQGLRLIYYSQIVNDFQKGDIAEGYSVSREKKESFPLTVTSAQKNPTAFYLCASSIQDRGAKNIQYFGAGTRLSVL.

This rearrangement joins TRBV19 to TRBJ2-3; no clear D gene. V lost 5 bases, J lost 1 base, and 10 bases lay in between. Germline lookup yields CDR1 LNHDA and CDR2 SQIVND (reference sequence). CDR3 length equals 14 residues. This CDR3 is CASSFSFRTDTQYF. The CDR3 coding sequence is TGTGCCAGTAGTTTTAGCTTTCGCACAGATACGCAGTATTTT. The full variable domain, completed using reference TRBV19 and TRBJ2-3, is DGGITQSPKYLFRKEGQNVTLSCEQNLNHDAMYWYRQDPGQGLRLIYYSQIVNDFQKGDIAEGYSVSREKKESFPLTVTSAQKNPTAFYLCASSFSFRTDTQYFGPGTRLTVL.

J is TRBJ2-1 and V is TRBV7-8, with 10 bases that match TRBD2. CDR1 and CDR2 (germline): SGHVS, FQNEAQ. V lost 7 bases, J lost 4 bases, and 4 bases stayed unmatched. This CDR3 contains 14 residues. The CDR3 DNA reads as TGTGCCAGCACCTCTAGCGGGAGTTACAATGAGCAGTTCTTC. As protein: CASTSSGSYNEQFF. Filled out from reference TRBV7-8 and TRBJ2-1, the complete variable domain reads GAGVSQSPRYKVAKRGQDVALRCDPISGHVSLFWYQQALGQGPEFLTYFQNEAQLDKSGLPSDRFFAERPEGSVSTLKIQRTQQEDSAVYLCASTSSGSYNEQFFGPGTRLTVL.

This clone is labeled as large. V gene TRBV27 combines with J gene TRBJ2-6, with D possibly being TRBD1 or TRBD2 (5 bases each). With 5 bases removed from V and 2 bases from J, the gap between germline ends came to 7 bases. Per the germline V gene, CDR1 is MNHEY and CDR2 is SMNVEV (reference sequence). The CDR3 is 14 residues long. The CDR3 nucleotides read TGTGCCAGCAGTATGGGGGCTGGGGCCAACGTCCTGACTTTC. Amino acid sequence: CASSMGAGANVLTF.

The rearrangement links TRBV28 to TRBJ2-1; 11 positions match TRBD2. V was clipped by 6 bases and J by 6 bases; unmatched bases: 4. The CDR3 totals 14 residues. Per germline, CDR1 MDHEN and CDR2 SYDVKM. CDR3 region: CASSSGLAANEQFF. In DNA, the CDR3 is TGTGCCAGCAGCTCGGGACTAGCGGCCAATGAGCAGTTCTTC.